This TCR beta chain derives from a study of Ad26.COV2.S vaccination and SARS-CoV-2 variants. Overall study: Administration of Ad26.COV2.S was intramuscular, either once or twice 56 days apart.

Method: immunoSEQ multiplex PCR; TCRdb's copy keeps in-frame clones and lacks some. The sample has a few hundred thousand clones, around 91% seen once. Germline V gene data show CDR1 as LNHDA and CDR2 as SQIVND (reference sequence). V shed 0 bases and J shed 4 bases, with 4 bases lying between them. The CDR3 has 13 residues. Treatment: roughly 19 received Ad26.COV2.S at low or high dose, single or two shots; several received placebo; per-sample allocation not given. Repertoires come from day 63 after the first vaccine or placebo injection. This clone appeared once. The source of this sequence is a person between 18 and 60 years old who received the Ad26.COV2.S COVID-19 vaccine or a placebo. This specimen was peripheral blood, taken in a trial of Ad26.COV2.S vaccine versus placebo. V and J are TRBV19 and TRBJ1-5; D is undetermined. For the CDR3, the DNA is TGTGCCAGTAGTATAGAGGAGAATCAGCCCCAGCATTTT. Encoded protein: CASSIEENQPQHF.